This T cell receptor (beta chain) emerged from a study of identical twins. General study points: Conclusions leaned on cross-sectional statistical analysis and did not track the same donors over time.

Germline CDR1 reads MDHEN; CDR2 reads SYDVKM. Between the trimmed V and J ends, which lost 4 bases and 8 bases, there was a span of 8 bases. CDR3 length equals 12 residues. This clonotype was counted between two and nine times. The antigen remains unidentified. TCRdb processed the 5' RACE reads anew with MiXCR; each CDR3 protein has one entry. Altogether fewer than 250,000 distinct CDR3 sequences are present, 6% to 8.5% being singletons, with the ten largest covering about 5.6%. This same sample was also part of a study on yellow fever vaccine responses in identical twins.

The clonotype was recovered from a woman aged 18-29 years in good health. This sequence joins TRBV28 and TRBJ2-2, with D uncertain. The source material was CD8+ T cells sorted from blood. CDR3 in amino acids: CASSSIAGELFF. In DNA form, the CDR3 reads TGTGCCAGCAGTTCCATAGCTGGGGAGCTGTTTTTT.